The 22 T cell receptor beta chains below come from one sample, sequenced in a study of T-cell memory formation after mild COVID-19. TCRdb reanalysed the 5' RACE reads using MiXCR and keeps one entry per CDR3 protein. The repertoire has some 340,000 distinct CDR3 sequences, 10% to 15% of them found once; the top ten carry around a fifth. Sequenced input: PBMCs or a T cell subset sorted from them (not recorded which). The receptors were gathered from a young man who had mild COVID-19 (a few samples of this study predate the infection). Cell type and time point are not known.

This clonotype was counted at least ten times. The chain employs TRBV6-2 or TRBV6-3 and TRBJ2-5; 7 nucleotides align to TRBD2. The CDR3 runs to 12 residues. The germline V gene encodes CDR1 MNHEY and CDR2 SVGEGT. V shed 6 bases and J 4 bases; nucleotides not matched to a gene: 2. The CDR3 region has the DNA TGTGCCAGCAGAACGGGAGGAGAGACCCAGTACTTC. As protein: CASRTGGETQYF.

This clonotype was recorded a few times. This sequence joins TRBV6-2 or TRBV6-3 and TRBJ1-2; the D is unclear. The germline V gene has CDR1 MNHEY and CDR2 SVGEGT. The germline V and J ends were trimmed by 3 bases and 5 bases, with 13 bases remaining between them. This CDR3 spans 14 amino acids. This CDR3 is CASSYPGIKYGYTF. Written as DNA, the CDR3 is TGTGCCAGCAGTTATCCTGGGATAAAATATGGCTACACCTTC.

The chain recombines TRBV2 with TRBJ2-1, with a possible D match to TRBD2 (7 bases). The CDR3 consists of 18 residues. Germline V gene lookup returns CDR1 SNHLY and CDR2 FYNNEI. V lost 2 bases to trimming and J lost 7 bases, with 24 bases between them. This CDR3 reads CASSERMRGPSGWNEQFF. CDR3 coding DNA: TGTGCCAGCAGTGAAAGGATGCGGGGGCCCTCGGGGTGGAATGAGCAGTTCTTC.

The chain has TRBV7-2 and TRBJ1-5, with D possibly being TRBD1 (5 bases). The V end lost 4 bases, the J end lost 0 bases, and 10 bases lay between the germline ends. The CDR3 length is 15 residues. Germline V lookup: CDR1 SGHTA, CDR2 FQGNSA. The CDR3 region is CASSSDNYSNQPQHF. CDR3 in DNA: TGTGCCAGCAGCTCGGACAATTATAGCAATCAGCCCCAGCATTTT.

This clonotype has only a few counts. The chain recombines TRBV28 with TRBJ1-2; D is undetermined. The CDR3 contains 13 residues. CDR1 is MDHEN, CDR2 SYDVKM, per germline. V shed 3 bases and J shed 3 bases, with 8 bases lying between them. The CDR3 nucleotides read TGTGCCAGCAGTTTGCTGGGGTACTATGGCTACACCTTC. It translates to CASSLLGYYGYTF.

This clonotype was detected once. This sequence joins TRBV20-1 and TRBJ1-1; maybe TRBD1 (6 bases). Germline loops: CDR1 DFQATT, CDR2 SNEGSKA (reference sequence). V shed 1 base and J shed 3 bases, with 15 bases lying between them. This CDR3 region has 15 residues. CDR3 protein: CSARAARGAYTEAFF. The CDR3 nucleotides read TGCAGTGCTAGAGCTGCCAGGGGCGCGTACACTGAAGCTTTCTTT.

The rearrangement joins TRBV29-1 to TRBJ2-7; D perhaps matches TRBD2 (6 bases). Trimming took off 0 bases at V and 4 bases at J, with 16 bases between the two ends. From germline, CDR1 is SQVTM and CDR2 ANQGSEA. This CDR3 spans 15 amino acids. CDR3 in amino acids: CSVEDLGGEVYEQYF. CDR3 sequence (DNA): TGCAGCGTTGAAGATCTTGGAGGGGAGGTATACGAGCAGTACTTC.

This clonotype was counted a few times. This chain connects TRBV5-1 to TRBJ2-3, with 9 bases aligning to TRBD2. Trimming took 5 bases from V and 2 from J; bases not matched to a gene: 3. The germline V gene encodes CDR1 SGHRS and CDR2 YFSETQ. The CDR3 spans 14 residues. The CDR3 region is CASSSGGDTDTQYF. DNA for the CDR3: TGCGCCAGCAGTAGCGGGGGTGACACAGATACGCAGTATTTT.

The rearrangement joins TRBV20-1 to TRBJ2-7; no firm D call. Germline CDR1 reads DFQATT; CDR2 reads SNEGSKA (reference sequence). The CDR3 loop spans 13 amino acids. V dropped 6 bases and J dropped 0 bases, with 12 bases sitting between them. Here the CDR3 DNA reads TGCAGTGCCCCTCTTAGGAGCTCCTACGAGCAGTACTTC. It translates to CSAPLRSSYEQYF.

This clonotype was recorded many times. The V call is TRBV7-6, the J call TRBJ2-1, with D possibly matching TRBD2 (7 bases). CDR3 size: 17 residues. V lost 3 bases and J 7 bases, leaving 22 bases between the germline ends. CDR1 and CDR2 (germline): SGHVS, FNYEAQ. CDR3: CASSFRPWVRGGNEQFF. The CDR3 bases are TGTGCCAGCAGCTTTCGGCCCTGGGTGAGGGGGGGAAATGAGCAGTTCTTC.

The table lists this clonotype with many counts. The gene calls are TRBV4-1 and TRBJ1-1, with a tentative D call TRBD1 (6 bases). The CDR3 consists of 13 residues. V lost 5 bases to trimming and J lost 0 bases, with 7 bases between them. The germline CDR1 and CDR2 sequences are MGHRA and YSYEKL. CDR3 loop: CASSRQVNTEAFF. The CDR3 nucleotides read TGCGCCAGCAGCAGACAGGTGAACACTGAAGCTTTCTTT.

The CDR3 DNA sequence: TGTGCCAGCAGGTTCAGTAATAGCAATCAGCCCCAGCATTTT. Translation: CASRFSNSNQPQHF. This rearrangement joins TRBV6-1 to TRBJ1-5; unclear D gene. Germline V gives CDR1 MNHNS, CDR2 SASEGT. The length of the CDR3 is 14 residues. Between the trimmed V and J ends, which lost 6 bases and 0 bases, there was a span of 9 bases.

CDR3 in DNA: TGTGCCAGCAGCAAAATAGCGGGGGGGCTAGATACGCAGTATTTT. It is translated as CASSKIAGGLDTQYF. The chain is built from TRBV7-9 and TRBJ2-3; 11 bases fit TRBD2. V shed 5 bases and J 5 bases; nucleotides not matched to a gene: 6. The germline V gene has CDR1 SEHNR and CDR2 FQNEAQ (reference sequence). The CDR3 extends over 15 amino acids.

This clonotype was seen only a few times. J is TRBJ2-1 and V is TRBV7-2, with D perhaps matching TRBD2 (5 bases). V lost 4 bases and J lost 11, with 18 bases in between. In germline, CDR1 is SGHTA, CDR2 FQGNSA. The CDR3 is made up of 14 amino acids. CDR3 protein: CASSSGVSPWKQFF. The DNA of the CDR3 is TGTGCCAGCAGCTCCGGGGTCAGTCCGTGGAAGCAGTTCTTC.

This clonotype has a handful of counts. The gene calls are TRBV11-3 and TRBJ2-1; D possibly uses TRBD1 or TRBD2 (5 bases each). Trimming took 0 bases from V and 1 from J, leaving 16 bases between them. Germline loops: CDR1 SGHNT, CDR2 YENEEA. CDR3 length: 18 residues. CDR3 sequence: CASSLDQGGSASYNEQFF. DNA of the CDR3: TGTGCCAGCAGCTTAGATCAGGGCGGGTCCGCTTCCTACAATGAGCAGTTCTTC.

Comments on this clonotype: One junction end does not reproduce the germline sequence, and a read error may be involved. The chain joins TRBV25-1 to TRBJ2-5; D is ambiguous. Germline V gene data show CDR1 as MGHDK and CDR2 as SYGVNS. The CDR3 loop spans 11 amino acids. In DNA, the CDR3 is TGTGCCATCAGTGAAGGATCACGCCGGCACTTC. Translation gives CAISEGSRRHF.

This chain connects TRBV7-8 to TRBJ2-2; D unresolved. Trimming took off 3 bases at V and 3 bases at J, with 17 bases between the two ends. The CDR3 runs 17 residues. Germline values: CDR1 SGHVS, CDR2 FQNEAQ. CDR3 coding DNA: TGTGCCAGCAGCTTTCGGGTTATGTTTAGGGACACCGGGGAGCTGTTTTTT. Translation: CASSFRVMFRDTGELFF.

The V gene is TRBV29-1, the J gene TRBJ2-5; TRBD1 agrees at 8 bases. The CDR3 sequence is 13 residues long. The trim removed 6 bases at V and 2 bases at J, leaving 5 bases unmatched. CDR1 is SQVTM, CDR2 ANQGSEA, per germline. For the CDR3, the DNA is TGCAGCGTGGTCCGGACAGGGCAAGAGACCCAGTACTTC. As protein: CSVVRTGQETQYF.

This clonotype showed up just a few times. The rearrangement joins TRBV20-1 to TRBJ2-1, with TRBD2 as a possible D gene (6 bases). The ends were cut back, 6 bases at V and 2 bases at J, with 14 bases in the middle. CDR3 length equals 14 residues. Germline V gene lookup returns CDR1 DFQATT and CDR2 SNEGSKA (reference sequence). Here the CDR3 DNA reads TGCAGTGCCCACGCAACGGGGGCCTACAATGAGCAGTTCTTC. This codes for CSAHATGAYNEQFF.

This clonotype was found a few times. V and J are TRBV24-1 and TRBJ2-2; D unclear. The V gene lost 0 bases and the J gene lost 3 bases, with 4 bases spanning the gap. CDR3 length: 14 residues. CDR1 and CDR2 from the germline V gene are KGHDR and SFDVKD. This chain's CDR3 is CATSDLWDTGELFF. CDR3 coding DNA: TGTGCCACCAGTGATTTGTGGGACACCGGGGAGCTGTTTTTT.

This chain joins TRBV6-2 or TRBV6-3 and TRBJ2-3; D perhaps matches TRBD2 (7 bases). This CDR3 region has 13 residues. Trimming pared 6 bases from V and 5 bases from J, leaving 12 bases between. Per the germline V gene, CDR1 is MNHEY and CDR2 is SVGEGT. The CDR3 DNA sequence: TGTGCCAGCAGCCGGGGGGCCTTAGATACGCAGTATTTT. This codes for CASSRGALDTQYF.

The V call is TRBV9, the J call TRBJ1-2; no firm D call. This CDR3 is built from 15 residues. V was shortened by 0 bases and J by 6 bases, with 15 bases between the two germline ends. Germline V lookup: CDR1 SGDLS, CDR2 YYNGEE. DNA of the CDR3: TGTGCCAGCAGCGTAGCAGGACGGGGAGGCAATGGCTACACCTTC. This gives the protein CASSVAGRGGNGYTF.